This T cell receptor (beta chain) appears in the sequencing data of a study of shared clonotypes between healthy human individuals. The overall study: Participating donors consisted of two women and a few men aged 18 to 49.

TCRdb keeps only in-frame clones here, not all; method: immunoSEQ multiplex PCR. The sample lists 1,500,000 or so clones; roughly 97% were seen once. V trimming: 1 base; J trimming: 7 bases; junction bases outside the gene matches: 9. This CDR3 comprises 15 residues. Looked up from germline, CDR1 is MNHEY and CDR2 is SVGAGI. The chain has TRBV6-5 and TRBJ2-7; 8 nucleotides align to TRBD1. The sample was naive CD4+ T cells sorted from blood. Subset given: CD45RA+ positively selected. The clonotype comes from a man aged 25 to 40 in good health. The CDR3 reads CASSYFRQGHGEQYF. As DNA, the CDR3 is TGTGCCAGCAGTTACTTTCGACAGGGGCATGGGGAGCAGTACTTC.